The sequence of this T cell receptor beta chain was determined in a study of cytomegalovirus exposure and HLA in healthy donors. Study details: In an earlier analysis, 95 million to 140 million unique TCR beta sequences were found from some 200 million T cells. About 85 million unique TCRs from HLA-typed donors were held in an early release of data. Notes on the study in general: TCR beta chain V- and J-gene trimming was linked, in a later analysis, to a missense variant in DCLRE1C.

Vbeta (60) and Jbeta (13) primers were used in the PCR. Libraries were prepared by immunoSEQ multiplex PCR; TCRdb keeps only in-frame clonotypes and omits some of them. The table records over 130,000 clones, over 60% of them present only once. CDR1 and CDR2 (germline): GTSNPN, SVGIG (reference sequence). The CDR3 runs to 14 residues. V lost 8 bases, J lost 7 bases, and 18 bases lay in between. Remarks on this clone: Its antigen is not known.

The rearrangement links TRBV30 to TRBJ1-6; D is possibly TRBD1 (5 bases). The source material was PBMCs. This TCR was recovered from a man in his forties or fifties in good health and CMV-seronegative. The CDR3 DNA reads TGTGCCGGAAAAACGGGGACTTTCAATTCACCCCTCCACTTT. This gives the protein CAGKTGTFNSPLHF.